The present entry profiles one TCR beta chain with its context. The antigen is not known. The donors were members of the roughly 120-subject validation cohort (separate from the roughly 660-subject first cohort). Generated by immunoSEQ multiplex PCR, the TCRdb table keeps only in-frame clones and is missing some. The sample includes some 330,000 clones, about nine tenths of them seen just once. This CDR3 has 18 amino acids. In germline, CDR1 is SNHLY, CDR2 FYNNEI. V shed 5 bases and J 1 base; nucleotides not matched to a gene: 10. This record comes from a study of cytomegalovirus exposure and HLA in healthy donors. Study as a whole: It was reported in a later analysis that the same platform had been used for the 100 to 150 validation repertoires as for the 550 to 750 first-cohort repertoires. Study outcomes and limitations: According to a later analysis, TCR clusters from the first cohort tended to co-occur in the roughly 120 validation repertoires. There were over 150 TCR beta chains listed as cytomegalovirus-associated.

What was sequenced was PBMCs. The receptor comes from a young woman in good health and CMV-seronegative. This chain uses TRBV2 with TRBJ2-4; TRBD1 agrees at 11 bases. The CDR3 is CASSIDGTGGFAKNIQYF. CDR3 coding DNA: TGTGCCAGCAGTATAGACGGGACAGGGGGTTTCGCCAAAAACATTCAGTACTTC.